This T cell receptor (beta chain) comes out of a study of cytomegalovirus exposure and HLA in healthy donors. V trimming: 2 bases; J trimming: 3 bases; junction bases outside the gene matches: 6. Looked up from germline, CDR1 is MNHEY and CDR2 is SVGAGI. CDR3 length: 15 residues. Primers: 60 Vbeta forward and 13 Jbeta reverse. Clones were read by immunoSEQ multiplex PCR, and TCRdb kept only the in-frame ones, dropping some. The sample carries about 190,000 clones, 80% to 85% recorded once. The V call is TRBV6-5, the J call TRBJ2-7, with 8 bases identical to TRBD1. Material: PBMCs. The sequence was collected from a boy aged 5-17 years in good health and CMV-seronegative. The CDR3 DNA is TGTGCCAGCAGTTACCCGACACAGGGGGTCTACGAGCAGTACTTC. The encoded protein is CASSYPTQGVYEQYF.